The 30 T cell receptor beta chains listed next were all sequenced from one sample in a study of CD8 T cells in ankylosing spondylitis. MiXCR, run by TCRdb on the 5' RACE reads, gives a single entry per CDR3 protein. Among some 200,000 distinct CDR3 sequences listed, 15% to 20% were seen once. The source material was blood, either unsorted or a sorted T cell fraction (not recorded which). Receptors originate from a male donor between 5 and 35 years old with ankylosing spondylitis or in good health (not recorded which).

At least ten counts were recorded for this clonotype. V and J are TRBV27 and TRBJ2-5, with 9 bases identical to TRBD2. The CDR3 runs 15 residues. Germline V CDR1 and CDR2: MNHEY, SMNVEV (reference sequence). Unmatched junction bases numbered 5, after V lost 4 bases and J lost 2 bases. The DNA of the CDR3 is TGTGCCAGCAGTTCCCAGCGGGAGGAACAAGAGACCCAGTACTTC. Translated, it gives CASSSQREEQETQYF.

The rearrangement joins TRBV24-1 to TRBJ2-1, with D perhaps TRBD1 (6 bases). V lost 6 bases, J lost 3 bases, and 17 bases lay in between. CDR3 length: 16 amino acids. Germline V CDR1 and CDR2: KGHDR, SFDVKD. As DNA, the CDR3 is TGTGCCACCAGTCCAGGGGATAGGGCTTACTACAATGAGCAGTTCTTC. This gives the protein CATSPGDRAYYNEQFF.

In this sample, this clonotype turned up a few times. J is TRBJ2-1 and V is TRBV12-3 or TRBV12-4; perhaps D is TRBD1 or TRBD2 (5 bases each). This CDR3 comprises 14 residues. The ends were cut back, 1 base at V and 5 bases at J, with 9 bases in the middle. The CDR3 sequence: CASSLGRENNEQFF. In DNA, the CDR3 is TGTGCCAGCAGTTTAGGCAGGGAGAACAATGAGCAGTTCTTC.

This clonotype occurred many times. This sequence joins TRBV6-6 and TRBJ1-2; D gene uncertain. CDR3 length equals 13 residues. V was clipped by 8 bases and J by 8 bases, with 18 bases between them. Germline V gene lookup returns CDR1 MNHNY and CDR2 SVGAGI (reference sequence). The CDR3 nucleotides are TGTGCCAGCGGCCTAGACGGGTCATACGGCTACACCTTC. Its translation is CASGLDGSYGYTF.

The chain is built from TRBV29-1 and TRBJ2-1; 10 bases agree with TRBD2. CDR1 is SQVTM and CDR2 is ANQGSEA in the germline V gene. This CDR3 has 19 residues. V shed 6 bases, J shed 0 bases, and the junction held 17 bases outside the gene matches. CDR3 residues: CSVGGVAGGGGSSYNEQFF. CDR3 sequence (DNA): TGCAGCGTGGGGGGGGTAGCGGGAGGAGGAGGGAGCTCCTACAATGAGCAGTTCTTC.

This clonotype was found many times. The V and J genes are TRBV6-5 and TRBJ2-3; unclear D gene. Germline V gene lookup returns CDR1 MNHEY and CDR2 SVGAGI. Trimming stripped 4 bases from V and 0 bases from J, with 11 bases between. This CDR3 has 15 amino acids. The CDR3 reads CASSLEPTSTDTQYF. The CDR3 DNA follows: TGTGCCAGCAGTTTGGAGCCGACCAGCACAGATACGCAGTATTTT.

The genes are TRBV7-9 and TRBJ2-7; maybe TRBD1 (5 bases). Germline CDR1 and CDR2: SEHNR and FQNEAQ (reference sequence). Between the trimmed V and J ends, which lost 1 base and 5 bases, there was a span of 12 bases. This CDR3 contains 14 residues. In DNA form, the CDR3 reads TGTGCCAGCAGCTTAGGTGGGGCGAAAAACGAGCAGTACTTC. Residues: CASSLGGAKNEQYF.

V gene TRBV9 combines with J gene TRBJ2-3; 11 bases map to TRBD2. With 4 bases clipped from V and 6 bases from J, the junction kept 10 bases outside the gene matches. This CDR3 spans 16 amino acids. Germline V gene sequence: CDR1 SGDLS, CDR2 YYNGEE. CDR3 in amino acids: CASSYTSGSVLDTQYF. CDR3 sequence (DNA): TGTGCCAGCAGCTATACTAGCGGGAGCGTCTTGGATACGCAGTATTTT.

Many counts were recorded for this clonotype. The V gene is TRBV5-5, the J gene TRBJ2-1; the D gene is possibly TRBD2 (5 bases). Trimming took off 0 bases at V and 6 bases at J, with 16 bases between the two ends. CDR1 is SGHKS, CDR2 YYEKEE, per germline (reference sequence). The CDR3 is made up of 16 amino acids. The CDR3 DNA is TGTGCCAGCAGCTTGGAGGTTAGCGATAGGTTCAATGAGCAGTTCTTC. This translates into CASSLEVSDRFNEQFF.

In its sample, this clonotype was seen many times. The chain employs TRBV29-1 and TRBJ2-5; D call uncertain. CDR3 size: 12 residues. The germline CDR1 and CDR2 sequences are SQVTM and ANQGSEA. V shed 3 bases and J shed 4 bases, with 9 bases lying between them. CDR3 in DNA: TGCAGCGTTGAGATCGGCCCAGAGACCCAGTACTTC. This sequence encodes CSVEIGPETQYF.

Only a few counts were recorded for this clonotype. The V and J genes are TRBV30 and TRBJ2-2; D may be TRBD1 or TRBD2 (6 bases each). The CDR3 has 14 residues. Germline lookup yields CDR1 GTSNPN and CDR2 SVGIG (reference sequence). The V end was cut by 5 bases, the J end by 4 bases, with 14 bases between. CDR3 protein: CAWGPGGSTGELFF. The CDR3 DNA follows: TGTGCCTGGGGACCCGGGGGCAGCACCGGGGAGCTGTTTTTT.

This clonotype occurred once. V is TRBV7-6 and J is TRBJ2-1, with D unclear. Looked up from germline, CDR1 is SGHVS and CDR2 is FNYEAQ. V was trimmed by 0 bases and J by 8 bases, leaving 11 bases between them. This CDR3 has 14 residues. Written as DNA, the CDR3 is TGTGCCAGCAGCTTAGCTGATGGGTTCGATGAGCAGTTCTTC. Protein: CASSLADGFDEQFF.

The sample holds many counts of this clonotype. The rearrangement joins TRBV4-2 to TRBJ2-2, with TRBD2 identical over 8 bases. The CDR3 extends over 15 amino acids. Germline V gene data show CDR1 as LGHNA and CDR2 as YNFKEQ. The V and J ends lost 3 bases and 2 bases, in that order; junction bases with no gene match: 2. DNA for the CDR3: TGTGCCAGCAGCCAGTTAGCGGGAAACACCGGGGAGCTGTTTTTT. Amino acid sequence: CASSQLAGNTGELFF.

This clonotype was counted a few times. V is TRBV20-1 and J is TRBJ1-2, with unresolved D. The CDR3 is 11 residues long. The germline V gene has CDR1 DFQATT and CDR2 SNEGSKA (reference sequence). V was pared by 6 bases and J by 7 bases, with 12 bases between. The DNA for the CDR3 is TGCAGTGCCCAACCTCCCGGTGGCTACACCTTC. This gives the protein CSAQPPGGYTF.

In its sample, this clonotype was seen many times. The rearrangement links TRBV29-1 to TRBJ1-1, with 7 bases that match TRBD1. V lost 2 bases, J lost 5 bases, and 5 bases stayed unmatched. The CDR3 contains 13 residues. The germline gives CDR1 SQVTM, CDR2 ANQGSEA. CDR3 loop: CSVEQGDHTEAFF. CDR3 nucleotide sequence: TGCAGCGTTGAACAGGGGGACCATACTGAAGCTTTCTTT.

This clonotype was observed many times. The chain couples TRBV11-2 to TRBJ2-5; 8 bases line up with TRBD2. Germline V gives CDR1 SGHAT, CDR2 FQNNGV. This CDR3 spans 15 amino acids. V lost 0 bases to trimming and J lost 5 bases; unmatched junction nucleotides: 5. The CDR3 nucleotides read TGTGCCAGCAGCTTAGACGGGAGGGCCACGGAGACCCAGTACTTC. Encoded protein: CASSLDGRATETQYF.

This clonotype has ten or more counts. The chain links TRBV12-3 or TRBV12-4 to TRBJ1-1; the match to TRBD1 covers 9 bases. V lost 6 bases to trimming and J lost 6 bases; unmatched junction nucleotides: 17. The CDR3 sequence is 17 residues long. CDR3 DNA: TGTGCCAGCAGGACCGTCCTTTTGGACAGGGGAATCCCTGAAGCTTTCTTT. This codes for CASRTVLLDRGIPEAFF.

In this sample, this clonotype turned up many times. The V call is TRBV15, the J call TRBJ2-7; 11 nucleotides match TRBD2. The V segment lost 3 bases and the J segment 7 bases; nucleotides outside the gene matches: 8. The CDR3 has 15 amino acids. Germline CDR1 LNHNV, CDR2 YYDKDF (reference sequence). This CDR3 reads CATSRTSGNRVEQYF. The CDR3 DNA reads as TGTGCCACCAGCAGGACTAGCGGGAACCGGGTGGAGCAGTACTTC. Together with reference TRBV15 and TRBJ2-7, the CDR3 gives the full variable domain: DAMVIQNPRYQVTQFGKPVTLSCSQTLNHNVMYWYQQKSSQAPKLLFHYYDKDFNNEADTPDNFQSRRPNTSFCFLDIRSPGLGDTAMYLCATSRTSGNRVEQYFGPGTRLTVT.

This clonotype was counted many times. The V and J genes are TRBV5-5 and TRBJ1-4; TRBD1 matches 8 bases. The CDR3 contains 15 residues. J was trimmed by 2 bases and V by 3 bases; bases with no gene match: 3. Germline CDR1 reads SGHKS; CDR2 reads YYEKEE (reference sequence). CDR3 region: CASSSWTGTNEKLFF. The CDR3 DNA sequence: TGTGCCAGCAGCTCCTGGACAGGGACTAATGAAAAACTGTTTTTT.

This rearrangement joins TRBV19 to TRBJ2-1; 8 nucleotides line up with TRBD2. This CDR3 spans 12 amino acids. J lost 14 bases, V lost 3 bases, and 6 bases had no gene match. The germline V gene encodes CDR1 LNHDA and CDR2 SQIVND (reference sequence). The CDR3 loop is CASSILAGGKFF. CDR3 nucleotide sequence: TGTGCCAGTAGTATCCTAGCGGGCGGTAAGTTCTTC. Variable domain in full (rest from reference TRBV19 and TRBJ2-1): DGGITQSPKYLFRKEGQNVTLSCEQNLNHDAMYWYRQDPGQGLRLIYYSQIVNDFQKGDIAEGYSVSREKKESFPLTVTSAQKNPTAFYLCASSILAGGKFFGPGTRLTVL.

This clonotype was detected ten times or more. V is TRBV10-3 and J is TRBJ2-7; D is ambiguous. The V gene lost 3 bases and the J gene lost 1 base, with 4 bases spanning the gap. The CDR3 sequence is 12 residues long. Germline V gene lookup returns CDR1 ENHRY and CDR2 SYGVKD. The CDR3 DNA reads TGTGCCATCAGTGACGTTTCCTACGAGCAGTACGTC. Encoded protein: CAISDVSYEQYV.

The genes are TRBV2 and TRBJ2-1, with 9 nucleotides matching TRBD2. CDR1 and CDR2 from the germline V gene are SNHLY and FYNNEI. The CDR3 is 15 residues long. V lost 6 bases, J lost 4 bases, and 7 bases stayed unmatched. The CDR3 DNA sequence: TGTGCCAGCAGGGCGACTAGCGGAGCTTACAATGAGCAGTTCTTC. Translating gives CASRATSGAYNEQFF.

This clonotype was seen ten or more times. The chain couples TRBV5-1 to TRBJ2-1; 8 bases agree with TRBD1. Germline CDR1 SGHRS, CDR2 YFSETQ. The CDR3 consists of 18 residues. J gave up 1 base and V 4 bases, and 13 bases lay outside the gene matches. The CDR3 here is CASSPAGQGARSYNEQFF. Here the CDR3 DNA reads TGCGCCAGCAGCCCGGCCGGACAGGGAGCTAGGTCCTACAATGAGCAGTTCTTC. The full variable domain, with the rest looked up from reference TRBV5-1 and TRBJ2-1, is KAGVTQTPRYLIKTRGQQVTLSCSPISGHRSVSWYQQTPGQGLQFLFEYFSETQRNKGNFPGRFSGRQFSNSRSEMNVSTLELGDSALYLCASSPAGQGARSYNEQFFGPGTRLTVL.

J is TRBJ2-1 and V is TRBV7-7; D unresolved. CDR1 and CDR2 from the germline V gene are SSHAT and FNYEAQ (reference sequence). V was shortened by 5 bases and J by 5 bases, with 19 bases between the two germline ends. The CDR3 has 16 amino acids. The CDR3 region is CASSLHQRPPHNEQFF. Here the CDR3 DNA reads TGTGCCAGCAGCCTTCATCAGCGCCCTCCTCACAATGAGCAGTTCTTC.

This clonotype was counted many times. V usage is TRBV7-6 and J usage is TRBJ2-2; possibly TRBD2 for D (5 bases). The V gene lost 8 bases and the J gene lost 3 bases, with 10 bases spanning the gap. This CDR3 spans 13 amino acids. Germline CDR1 is SGHVS and CDR2 is FNYEAQ. CDR3 amino acids: CASGARDTGELFF. CDR3 nucleotide sequence: TGTGCCAGCGGTGCGCGGGACACCGGGGAGCTGTTTTTT.

Notes on this clonotype: With a much larger clone just one base away, this may be a read error. The genes are TRBV4-2 and TRBJ2-1, with 8 bases aligning to TRBD2. CDR1 is LGHNA and CDR2 is YNFKEQ in the germline V gene. This CDR3 is built from 12 residues. The CDR3 coding sequence is TGTGCCAGCAGCCGAGGGACTAGGGAGCAGCTCTTC. The encoded protein is CASSRGTREQLF.

In this sample, this clonotype turned up many times. V and J are TRBV11-2 and TRBJ1-1; TRBD1 agrees at 7 bases. The germline CDR1 and CDR2 sequences are SGHAT and FQNNGV. This CDR3 has 13 amino acids. After removal of 5 bases from V and 6 bases from J, the junction contained 6 bases not matched to a gene. DNA of the CDR3: TGTGCCAGCAGCGTTACTCAGGGGGCTGAAGCTTTCTTT. Translating it yields CASSVTQGAEAFF.

In this sample, this clonotype turned up many times. The chain couples TRBV7-9 to TRBJ2-3, with a possible D match to TRBD2 (5 bases). CDR1 and CDR2 from the germline V gene are SEHNR and FQNEAQ (reference sequence). The CDR3 loop spans 15 amino acids. Deletions cut 5 bases from V and 7 bases from J, with 19 bases between. The CDR3 loop is CASSLPRRLGNTQYF. CDR3 nucleotides: TGTGCCAGCAGCCTCCCGAGGAGGCTCGGGAATACGCAGTATTTT.

This clonotype was counted at least ten times. Compared with germline, one end of the junction differs, possibly owing to a read error. This chain connects TRBV20-1 to TRBJ2-3; no reliable D call. Germline V gene data show CDR1 as DFQATT and CDR2 as SNEGSKA (reference sequence). This CDR3 has 12 amino acids. The CDR3 protein is CRARNSTDTQYF. In DNA, the CDR3 is TGCAGGGCTAGGAATAGCACAGATACGCAGTATTTT.

The chain is built from TRBV23-1 and TRBJ2-7, with D unclear. TRBV23-1 is recorded as an ORF, its role being uncertain. V was shortened by 7 bases and J by 6 bases, with 13 bases between the two germline ends. CDR3 length: 12 amino acids. The CDR3 loop reads CASTIKSSEQYF. CDR3 in DNA: TGCGCCAGCACTATCAAGTCAAGCGAGCAGTACTTC.